The T cell receptor (beta chain) described here comes from a study of glioma-infiltrating T cells after dendritic cell vaccination. Clones were sequenced by immunoSEQ multiplex PCR, and TCRdb holds only the in-frame ones, with some missing. Among 20,000 or so clones listed, roughly 90% were seen once. The germline V gene has CDR1 SGHRS and CDR2 YFSETQ. V gave up 4 bases and J gave up 4 bases; unmatched junction bases: 14. The CDR3 consists of 17 residues. Time point indicated: after dendritic cell vaccination, including at tumor progression/relapse. This receptor was taken from a human donor with glioblastoma. The chain recombines TRBV5-1 with TRBJ1-2; 9 nucleotides align to TRBD1. The material was blood, obtained after dendritic cell vaccination. The CDR3 region has the DNA TGCGCCAGCAGCCCCCTACCTACCGGGACAGGGACCTATGGCTACACCTTC. Protein sequence: CASSPLPTGTGTYGYTF.